This TCR beta chain derives from a study of OX40 agonist ivuxolimab in advanced cancers. Study results and limitations: With doses of 0.1-3.0 mg/kg, partial responders showed among the lowest clonal expansion.

Germline CDR1 is WNHNN and CDR2 is SYGVQD (reference sequence). V gave up 2 bases and J gave up 3 bases; unmatched junction bases: 4. The CDR3 is made up of 15 amino acids. Comment on this clone: The antigen is unknown.

Libraries were prepared by immunoSEQ multiplex PCR; TCRdb keeps only in-frame clonotypes and omits some of them. Of around 60,000 clones in the sample, around 93% are singletons; the top ten hold more than 9.5%. The TCR comes from an adult with an advanced solid tumor such as melanoma, head and neck, liver or kidney cancer. The chain employs TRBV10-1 and TRBJ2-1, with TRBD2 identical over 7 bases. This specimen was CD4+ or CD8+ T cells sorted from blood, taken in a trial of the OX40 agonist ivuxolimab. The CDR3 nucleotides are TGCGCCAGCAGTGAGACGGGCGGGAGCTACAATGAGCAGTTCTTC. This translates into CASSETGGSYNEQFF.